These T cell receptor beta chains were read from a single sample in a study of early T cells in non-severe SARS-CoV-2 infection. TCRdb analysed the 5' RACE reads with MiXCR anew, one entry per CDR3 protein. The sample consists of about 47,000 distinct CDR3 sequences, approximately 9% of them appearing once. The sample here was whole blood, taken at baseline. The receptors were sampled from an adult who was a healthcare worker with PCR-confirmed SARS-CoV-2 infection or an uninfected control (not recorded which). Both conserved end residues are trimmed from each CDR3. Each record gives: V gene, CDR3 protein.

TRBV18,ASSPQGAYEQY
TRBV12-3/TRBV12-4,ASSLRQGFSGELF
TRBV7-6,ASSAGTSGGPEQF
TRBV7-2,ASSARHTDTQY
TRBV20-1,SARTAYIGNTEAF
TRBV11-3,ASSFGQEPVETQY
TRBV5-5,ASRNFQGTEAF
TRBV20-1,SALTSGTDTQY
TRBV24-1,ATSDQTSGRFGAEQF
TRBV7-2,ASSFSGGSNEQF
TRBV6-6,ASSSRSGENQPQH
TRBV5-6,ASSLRETQY
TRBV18,ASSLHRGGGDTQY
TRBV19,ASSTQGIRTEKLF
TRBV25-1,ASRGGAQETQY
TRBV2,ASIRGGAGFGYT
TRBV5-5,ASSLDPGEDTEAF
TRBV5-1,ASSLEATGRETQY
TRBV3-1,ASSQPGRGSEQF
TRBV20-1,SARQGPYEQY
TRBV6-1,ASSGWTSPYEQY
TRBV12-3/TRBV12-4,ASSLGQGGAF
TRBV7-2,ASSVVSGGADTQY
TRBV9,ASSVSNSPLH
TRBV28,ASSLVGRENEQF
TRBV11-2,ASSYADTQY
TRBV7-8,ASSSADRGGNTIY
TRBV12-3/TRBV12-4,ASSWAGNSETQY
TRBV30,AWSVRQGRSYT
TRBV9,ASSVVSGELF
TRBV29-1,SVPRIGETQY
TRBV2,ASSEVGQGNIQY
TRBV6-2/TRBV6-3,ASSSGPGRPLH
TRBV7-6,ASSRDAAEQY
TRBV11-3,ASSRRLAENNEQF
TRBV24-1,ATSDLLGAGEQF
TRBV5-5,ASSLYRENTEAF
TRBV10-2,ASSETNGGEQF
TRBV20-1,SASPESDTFEARV
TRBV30,AGGQFNQPQH
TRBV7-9,ASSQAPDTITDTQY
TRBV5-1,ASSFDAGSYEQY
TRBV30,AWSPGTGNYGYT
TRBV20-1,SASQGVPGNTIY
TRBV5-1,ASSWLDQETQY
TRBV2,ASSESRSSGGVGNYNEQF
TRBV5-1,ASSSRGIQETQY
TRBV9,ASSPQAGRYNEQF
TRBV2,ASNQHGTEAF
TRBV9,ASSVAGGRNQPQH